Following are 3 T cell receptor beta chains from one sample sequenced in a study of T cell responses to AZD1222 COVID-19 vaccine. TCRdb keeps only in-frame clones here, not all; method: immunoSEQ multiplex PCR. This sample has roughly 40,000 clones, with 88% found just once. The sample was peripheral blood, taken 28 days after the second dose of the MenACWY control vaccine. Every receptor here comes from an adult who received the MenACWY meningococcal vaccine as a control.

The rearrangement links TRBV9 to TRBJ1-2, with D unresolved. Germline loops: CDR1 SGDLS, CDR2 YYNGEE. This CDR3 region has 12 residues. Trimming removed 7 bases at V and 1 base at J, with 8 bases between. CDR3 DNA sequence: TGTGCCAGCGCCACCGTTAACTATGGCTACACCTTC. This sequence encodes CASATVNYGYTF.

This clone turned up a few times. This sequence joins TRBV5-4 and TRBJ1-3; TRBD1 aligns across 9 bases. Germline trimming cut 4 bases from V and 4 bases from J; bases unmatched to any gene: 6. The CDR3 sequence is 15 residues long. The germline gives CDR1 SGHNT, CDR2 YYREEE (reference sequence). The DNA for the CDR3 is TGTGCCAGCAGCCCTGGACAGGGGAGGGGAAACACCATATATTTT. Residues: CASSPGQGRGNTIYF.

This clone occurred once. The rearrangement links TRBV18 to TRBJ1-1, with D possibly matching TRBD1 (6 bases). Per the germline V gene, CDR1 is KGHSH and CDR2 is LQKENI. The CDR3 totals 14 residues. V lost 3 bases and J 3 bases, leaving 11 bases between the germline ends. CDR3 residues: CASSPGQLHTEAFF. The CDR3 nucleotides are TGTGCCAGCTCACCCGGACAGTTACACACTGAAGCTTTCTTT.